This entry concerns a single T cell receptor (beta chain). Germline V gene data show CDR1 as MNHEY and CDR2 as SVGAGI. With 6 bases clipped from V and 9 bases from J, the junction kept 12 bases outside the gene matches. The CDR3 has 15 residues. The sample originates from a study of blood T cell repertoires in COVID-19. Libraries were prepared by immunoSEQ multiplex PCR; TCRdb keeps only in-frame clonotypes and omits some of them. The sample lists almost 200,000 clones, around 85% seen once, with about 0.95% in the top ten. The origin of this receptor is a man between 60 and 70 years old with COVID-19, enrolled during active disease. Sample: peripheral blood. V and J are TRBV6-5 and TRBJ1-3; 9 positions match TRBD1. The CDR3 loop reads CASSWGQGRGGTIYF. For the CDR3, the DNA is TGTGCCAGCAGCTGGGGACAGGGAAGAGGGGGCACCATATATTTT.